These T cell receptor beta chains were read from a single sample in a study of Graves' ophthalmopathy and Graves' hyperthyroidism. From the multiplex PCR reads, TCRdb called clonotypes with MiXCR, one entry per CDR3 protein. Among 560,000 or so distinct CDR3 sequences listed, roughly 39% were seen once. The sequenced sample consisted of peripheral blood or thyroid tissue (not recorded which). The receptors stem from an adult man with Graves' hyperthyroidism. The CDR3 runs from the conserved cysteine through the conserved F or W. A D gene is named only where the DNA matches it firmly. Only some rows state a clone size, as once, few, many or a class for expanded clones.

v_call,d_call,clone_size,j_call,cdr3_aa,cdr3_nt
TRBV7-9,TRBD2,-,TRBJ2-5,CASSTGYGRARETQYF,TGTGCCAGCAGCACCGGATACGGGAGGGCGCGCGAGACCCAGTACTTC
TRBV20-1,-,many,TRBJ1-4,CSASATLGGKLFF,TGCAGTGCTAGTGCGACATTGGGAGGAAAACTGTTTTTT
TRBV7-9,TRBD1,-,TRBJ1-2,CASSWSGTGANYGYTF,TGTGCCAGCAGTTGGTCTGGGACAGGAGCAAACTATGGCTACACCTTC
TRBV7-9,-,-,TRBJ1-6,CASSPWGRSPLHF,TGTGCCAGCAGCCCCTGGGGGAGGTCACCCCTCCACTTT
TRBV5-4,TRBD2,-,TRBJ2-5,CASSFSGGRQETQYF,TGTGCCAGCAGCTTCAGCGGGGGGAGGCAAGAGACCCAGTACTTC
TRBV11-2,-,few,TRBJ2-5,CASSLMDIGLPNQETQYF,TGTGCCAGCAGCTTAATGGATATAGGTTTACCGAACCAAGAGACCCAGTACTTC
TRBV15,-,many,TRBJ2-7,CATSRGRGSSYEQYF,TGTGCCACCAGCAGAGGCAGGGGTTCCTCCTACGAGCAGTACTTC
TRBV24-1,TRBD2,-,TRBJ2-1,CATSDRTGLAASSYNEQFF,TGTGCCACCAGTGATCGAACGGGACTAGCGGCTAGCTCCTACAATGAGCAGTTCTTC
TRBV10-2,-,once,TRBJ2-5,CASRLASPEETQYF,TGCGCCAGCAGGCTAGCGTCCCCTGAGGAGACCCAGTACTTC
TRBV19,-,-,TRBJ1-2,CASSIEGTEPYGYTF,TGTGCCAGTAGTATAGAAGGGACGGAGCCCTATGGCTACACCTTC
TRBV5-6,-,-,TRBJ1-2,CASSFIGQDHPGYTF,TGTGCCAGCAGCTTCATAGGGCAGGACCATCCTGGCTACACCTTC
TRBV28,TRBD1,few,TRBJ1-6,CASSSFTDRGLFSPLHF,TGTGCCAGCAGTTCCTTTACCGACAGGGGGCTTTTTTCACCCCTCCACTTT
TRBV19,-,many,TRBJ2-2,CASSIGSRGISGELFF,TGTGCCAGTAGTATAGGATCCAGGGGCATCTCAGGGGAGCTGTTTTTT
TRBV9,TRBD1,many,TRBJ1-3,CASRGQGAGGNTIYF,TGTGCCAGCAGGGGACAGGGAGCAGGTGGAAACACCATATATTTT
TRBV20-1,-,many,TRBJ1-5,CSAQILSNQPQHF,TGCAGTGCACAGATTCTTAGCAATCAGCCCCAGCATTTT
TRBV7-4,-,-,TRBJ2-2,CASSSPRPEVQSPGELFF,TGTGCCAGCAGCTCCCCTCGCCCCGAGGTTCAATCCCCTGGGGAGCTGTTTTTT
TRBV19,TRBD1,many,TRBJ1-1,CASSIARTGRQNTEAFF,TGTGCCAGTAGTATCGCAAGGACAGGGCGGCAGAACACTGAAGCTTTCTTT
TRBV6-5,-,many,TRBJ2-7,CASSQGPEQYF,TGTGCCAGCAGCCAGGGACCCGAGCAGTACTTC
TRBV7-9,TRBD1,-,TRBJ1-4,CASSQGQGATNEKLFF,TGTGCCAGCAGCCAGGGACAGGGGGCGACTAATGAAAAACTGTTTTTT
TRBV20-1,-,many,TRBJ2-2,CSARGPGTTNTGELFF,TGCAGTGCTAGGGGTCCCGGGACAACGAACACCGGGGAGCTGTTTTTT
TRBV29-1,-,few,TRBJ2-2,CSGRRGVSGELFF,TGCAGCGGCCGTAGAGGGGTATCCGGGGAGCTGTTTTTT
TRBV11-2,-,many,TRBJ1-1,CASSLGLPSHPYYVNTEAFF,TGTGCCAGCAGCTTAGGCCTCCCGTCCCATCCTTACTACGTGAACACTGAAGCTTTCTTT
TRBV29-1,-,many,TRBJ1-4,CSVWLGGKEKLFF,TGCAGCGTATGGTTAGGTGGCAAAGAAAAACTGTTTTTT
TRBV29-1,TRBD2,many,TRBJ2-7,CSVGLAGGPGEQYF,TGCAGCGTTGGACTAGCGGGAGGGCCTGGCGAGCAGTACTTC
TRBV6-5,-,few,TRBJ1-4,CASSKGDTNEKLFF,TGTGCCAGCAGCAAGGGTGACACTAATGAAAAACTGTTTTTT
TRBV19,-,-,TRBJ2-7,CASSQDRCSYEQYF,TGTGCCAGTAGTCAAGACAGGTGCTCCTACGAGCAGTACTTC
TRBV24-1,TRBD1,-,TRBJ2-7,CATSDRGQGRRYEQYF,TGTGCCACCAGTGATCGAGGACAGGGGAGGAGGTACGAGCAGTACTTC
TRBV9,TRBD2,many,TRBJ2-7,CASSGGLADSYEQYF,TGTGCCAGCAGCGGTGGACTAGCGGACTCCTACGAGCAGTACTTC
TRBV29-1,TRBD1,-,TRBJ1-2,CSVARGQEGYTF,TGCAGCGTTGCAAGGGGGCAGGAAGGCTACACCTTC
TRBV10-3,TRBD2,once,TRBJ2-1,CAISEPGTTYNEQFF,TGTGCCATCAGTGAACCGGGGACTACCTACAATGAGCAGTTCTTC
TRBV7-8,-,many,TRBJ2-2,CASSLDRTAGELFF,TGTGCCAGCAGCTTAGATCGAACAGCCGGGGAGCTGTTTTTT
TRBV5-5,TRBD1,many,TRBJ1-2,CASSPALQQGSGGYTF,TGTGCCAGCAGCCCAGCGTTACAACAGGGGTCCGGTGGCTACACCTTC
TRBV4-1,-,-,TRBJ2-2,CASSQIMSGELFF,TGCGCCAGCAGCCAAATCATGAGCGGGGAGCTGTTTTTT
TRBV24-1,TRBD1,few,TRBJ2-5,CASSLSPGQIQETQYF,TGTGCCAGCAGTTTATCACCGGGACAGATACAAGAGACCCAGTACTTC
TRBV10-3,-,-,TRBJ2-1,CAISDVRLDSYNEQFF,TGTGCCATCAGTGATGTTCGACTAGACTCCTACAATGAGCAGTTCTTC
TRBV30,TRBD1,-,TRBJ1-5,CAWSVQGDQPQHF,TGTGCCTGGAGTGTACAGGGGGATCAGCCCCAGCATTTT
TRBV28,TRBD1,few,TRBJ1-2,CASSLGQGRTYGYTF,TGTGCCAGCAGTTTGGGACAGGGAAGGACCTATGGCTACACCTTC
TRBV5-4,-,-,TRBJ1-1,CASSSSPDEAFF,TGTGCCAGCAGCAGCTCTCCGGATGAAGCTTTCTTT